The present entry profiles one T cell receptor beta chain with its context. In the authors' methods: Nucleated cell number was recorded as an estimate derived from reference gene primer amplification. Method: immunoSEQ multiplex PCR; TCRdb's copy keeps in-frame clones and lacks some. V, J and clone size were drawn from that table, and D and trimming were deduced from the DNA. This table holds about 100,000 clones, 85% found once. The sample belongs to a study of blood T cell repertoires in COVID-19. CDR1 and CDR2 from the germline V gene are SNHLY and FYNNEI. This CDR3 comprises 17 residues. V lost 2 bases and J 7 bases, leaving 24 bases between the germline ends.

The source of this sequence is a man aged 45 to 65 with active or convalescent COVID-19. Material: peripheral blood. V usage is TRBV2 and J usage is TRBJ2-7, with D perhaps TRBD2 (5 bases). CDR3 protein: CASSESRSGPFSREQYF. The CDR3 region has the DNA TGTGCCAGCAGTGAATCTCGGAGCGGACCATTCAGTCGGGAGCAGTACTTC.